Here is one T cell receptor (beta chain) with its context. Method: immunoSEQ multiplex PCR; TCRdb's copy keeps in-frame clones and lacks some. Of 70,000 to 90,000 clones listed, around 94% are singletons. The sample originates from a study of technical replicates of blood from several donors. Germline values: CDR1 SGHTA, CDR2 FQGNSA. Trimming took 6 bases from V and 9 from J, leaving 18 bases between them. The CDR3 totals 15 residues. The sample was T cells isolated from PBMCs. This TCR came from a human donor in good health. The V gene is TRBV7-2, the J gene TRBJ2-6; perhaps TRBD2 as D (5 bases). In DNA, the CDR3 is TGTGCCAGCAGTTCTAGCAGGTCCCCTCGCAACGTCCTGACTTTC. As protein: CASSSSRSPRNVLTF.